The 7 T cell receptor beta chains in this list originate from one sample, sequenced in a study of blood T cell repertoires in COVID-19. Sequencing was performed with immunoSEQ multiplex PCR; in TCRdb, only in-frame clones are kept and a portion is missing. Among 190,000 or so clones listed, around nine tenths were seen once. The sequenced sample was peripheral blood. The receptors originated from a woman aged 18-29 years who had recovered from COVID-19.

This chain links TRBV5-1 with TRBJ1-3, with 9 bases aligning to TRBD1. This CDR3 is 20 amino acids long. With 2 bases clipped from V and 0 bases from J, the junction kept 15 bases outside the gene matches. CDR1 is SGHRS and CDR2 is YFSETQ in the germline V gene. The CDR3 nucleotides read TGCGCCAGCAGCTTTCGGGGAAGGGGGACAGGGAAGGGCTCTGGAAACACCATATATTTT. It yields the protein CASSFRGRGTGKGSGNTIYF.

This clone was recorded only once. The V call is TRBV7-8, the J call TRBJ2-1; 7 bases are a match to TRBD2. The CDR3 is made up of 14 amino acids. Germline V gene sequence: CDR1 SGHVS, CDR2 FQNEAQ. V lost 2 bases and J lost 8; bases outside the gene matches: 6. The DNA for the CDR3 is TGTGCCAGCAGCTTAAGGGGAGGGCCCTATGAGCAGTTCTTC. It encodes CASSLRGGPYEQFF. Full variable domain (remainder filled in from reference TRBV7-8 and TRBJ2-1): GAGVSQSPRYKVAKRGQDVALRCDPISGHVSLFWYQQALGQGPEFLTYFQNEAQLDKSGLPSDRFFAERPEGSVSTLKIQRTQQEDSAVYLCASSLRGGPYEQFFGPGTRLTVL.

The chain has TRBV6-2 or TRBV6-3 and TRBJ2-7, with 10 positions matching TRBD2. The length of the CDR3 is 18 residues. Germline CDR1 is MNHEY and CDR2 is SVGEGT. J was trimmed by 7 bases and V by 0 bases; bases with no gene match: 15. CDR3 in amino acids: CASSYSPGLAWRRGEQYV. The CDR3 coding sequence is TGTGCCAGCAGTTACTCTCCGGGACTAGCGTGGAGAAGGGGGGAGCAGTACGTC.

The chain joins TRBV28 to TRBJ1-2, with D possibly TRBD1 on 5 matching bases. The ends were cut back, 2 bases at V and 2 bases at J, with 9 bases in the middle. Germline values: CDR1 MDHEN, CDR2 SYDVKM. CDR3 size: 14 residues. The CDR3, as DNA: TGTGCCAGCAGTTTAGGCGACAGCAACTATGGCTACACCTTC. Its protein is CASSLGDSNYGYTF.

A single count supports this clone. The J gene is TRBJ2-1, the V gene TRBV6-2 or TRBV6-3, with 10 bases identical to TRBD2. There are 15 residues in the CDR3. Germline V CDR1 and CDR2: MNHEY, SVGEGT. The V segment lost 6 bases and the J segment 8 bases; nucleotides outside the gene matches: 10. This chain's CDR3 is CASSWAVAGGYEQFF. For the CDR3, the DNA is TGTGCCAGCAGCTGGGCGGTAGCGGGAGGCTATGAGCAGTTCTTC.

The chain recombines TRBV14 with TRBJ2-1; 10 nucleotides agree with TRBD2. The germline CDR1 and CDR2 sequences are SGHDN and FVKESK. This CDR3 contains 16 residues. The ends lost 3 bases at V and 3 bases at J; junction bases unmatched: 5. CDR3 coding DNA: TGTGCCAGCAGCCACACTGGACTAGCGGTCTACAATGAGCAGTTCTTC. Protein product: CASSHTGLAVYNEQFF. The full variable domain, rest sourced from reference TRBV14 and TRBJ2-1, is EAGVTQFPSHSVIEKGQTVTLRCDPISGHDNLYWYRRVMGKEIKFLLHFVKESKQDESGMPNNRFLAERTGGTYSTLKVQPAELEDSGVYFCASSHTGLAVYNEQFFGPGTRLTVL.

J is TRBJ1-4 and V is TRBV28; a possible D gene is TRBD1 (6 bases). The germline V gene has CDR1 MDHEN and CDR2 SYDVKM. Trimming removed 4 bases at V and 0 bases at J, with 15 bases between. This CDR3 is 17 amino acids long. DNA for the CDR3: TGTGCCAGCAGTTCAGGGGCCGGTAAAGCAACTAATGAAAAACTGTTTTTT. Protein sequence: CASSSGAGKATNEKLFF.